This T cell receptor (beta chain) was sequenced during a study of blood T cell repertoires in COVID-19. Libraries were prepared by immunoSEQ multiplex PCR; TCRdb keeps only in-frame clonotypes and omits some of them. The table lists fewer than 350,000 clones, around nine tenths of them singletons. Participant age was about 18 to 100 years, and participants resided in about 25 US areas. The junction had 5 bases not matched to a gene; V was cut back by 5 bases and J by 4 bases. Germline V lookup: CDR1 SEHNR, CDR2 FQNEAQ (reference sequence). The CDR3 is 15 residues long. This sequence originates from a middle-aged woman who had recovered from COVID-19. Sample: PBMCs or T cells enriched from blood (not recorded which). V and J are TRBV7-9 and TRBJ2-7, with 13 bases that match TRBD2. Here the CDR3 reads CASSTWTSGSYEQYF. Here the CDR3 DNA reads TGTGCCAGCAGCACCTGGACTAGCGGGAGTTACGAGCAGTACTTC.